This passage covers 23 T cell receptor beta chains from one sample sequenced in a study of shared clonotypes between healthy human individuals. TCRdb's table, derived via immunoSEQ multiplex PCR, lists solely in-frame clones and lacks some. This sample has roughly 1,500,000 clones; 95% to 99% occur once, and the top ten carry around 0.47%. The sample was naive CD4+ T cells sorted from blood. Stated subset: CD45RA+ positively selected. The receptor source for this set is a man aged 25-45 years in good health.

This clone was observed a single time. This sequence joins TRBV7-6 and TRBJ2-1; D not resolved. This CDR3 has 13 residues. V was pared by 5 bases and J by 5 bases, with 10 bases between. Per germline, CDR1 SGHVS and CDR2 FNYEAQ. The CDR3 region is CASSLPHDNEQFF. DNA of the CDR3: TGTGCCAGCAGCCTCCCCCATGACAATGAGCAGTTCTTC.

This clone was observed once. The genes are TRBV28 and TRBJ2-1; D is perhaps TRBD2 (6 bases). V gave up 7 bases and J gave up 4 bases, with 20 bases separating them. From germline, CDR1 is MDHEN and CDR2 SYDVKM. The length of the CDR3 is 16 residues. CDR3 sequence (DNA): TGTGCCAGCAATAACCGACTAGTCTGGCCTTACAATGAGCAGTTCTTC. It yields the protein CASNNRLVWPYNEQFF.

The V gene is TRBV29-1, the J gene TRBJ1-3; D is unclear. The germline V gene encodes CDR1 SQVTM and CDR2 ANQGSEA. The CDR3 has 12 amino acids. Trimming shortened V by 4 bases and J by 4 bases, and 8 bases separated the two germline ends. The CDR3 loop reads CSVVSGGNTIYF. The CDR3 DNA reads TGCAGCGTTGTCTCCGGGGGAAACACCATATATTTT.

The V call is TRBV19, the J call TRBJ2-1; TRBD1 aligns across 11 bases. CDR3 length: 14 amino acids. The junction had 6 bases not matched to a gene; V was cut back by 6 bases and J by 8 bases. Germline CDR1 and CDR2: LNHDA and SQIVND (reference sequence). CDR3 sequence: CASRRDRGIDEQFF. DNA of the CDR3: TGTGCCAGTAGGCGGGACAGGGGGATCGATGAGCAGTTCTTC.

The chain uses TRBV7-9 and TRBJ2-5; 7 bases are a match to TRBD1. The V and J ends lost 7 bases and 5 bases, in that order; junction bases with no gene match: 13. Germline V gives CDR1 SEHNR, CDR2 FQNEAQ (reference sequence). The CDR3 totals 15 residues. The CDR3 nucleotides read TGTGCCAGCACCCAAGGGGACAGAGAGGGGGAGACCCAGTACTTC. Translating it yields CASTQGDREGETQYF.

The chain uses TRBV6-6 and TRBJ2-1, with a possible D match to TRBD1 (6 bases). V lost 5 bases to trimming and J lost 12 bases, with 11 bases between them. Germline lookup yields CDR1 MNHNY and CDR2 SVGAGI (reference sequence). The CDR3 spans 11 residues. This CDR3 reads CASSDRNGQFF. The CDR3 bases are TGTGCCAGCAGTGACAGGAACGGGCAGTTCTTC.

J is TRBJ1-3 and V is TRBV7-6; unclear D gene. From germline, CDR1 is SGHVS and CDR2 FNYEAQ. V shed 1 base and J shed 1 base, with 20 bases lying between them. The CDR3 is made up of 19 amino acids. CDR3 DNA sequence: TGTGCCAGCAGCTTAGATCGGACCATGGGGTCCGGGTCTGGAAACACCATATATTTT. Protein sequence: CASSLDRTMGSGSGNTIYF. Full variable domain (remainder filled in from reference TRBV7-6 and TRBJ1-3): GAGVSQSPRYKVTKRGQDVALRCDPISGHVSLYWYRQALGQGPEFLTYFNYEAQQDKSGLPNDRFSAERPEGSISTLTIQRTEQRDSAMYRCASSLDRTMGSGSGNTIYFGEGSWLTVV.

Only one count was recorded for this clone. The V gene is TRBV18, the J gene TRBJ2-7; 9 bases fit TRBD1. V dropped 3 bases and J dropped 6; count of bases not matched to a gene: 12. Germline-derived CDR1 and CDR2 are KGHSH and LQKENI. The CDR3 runs 16 residues. Here the CDR3 reads CASSPLGATGGIEQYF. In nucleotides, the CDR3 is TGTGCCAGCTCACCTCTCGGGGCGACAGGGGGAATCGAGCAGTACTTC.

The V gene is TRBV14, the J gene TRBJ1-5; D might be TRBD1 (5 bases). Germline V lookup: CDR1 SGHDN, CDR2 FVKESK. The CDR3 extends over 14 amino acids. The ends were cut back, 2 bases at V and 3 bases at J, with 8 bases in the middle. CDR3 in amino acids: CASSQQGDNQPQHF. The DNA for the CDR3 is TGTGCCAGCAGCCAACAAGGGGACAATCAGCCCCAGCATTTT. The full variable domain, in which reference TRBV14 and TRBJ1-5 provide the parts outside the CDR3, is EAGVTQFPSHSVIEKGQTVTLRCDPISGHDNLYWYRRVMGKEIKFLLHFVKESKQDESGMPNNRFLAERTGGTYSTLKVQPAELEDSGVYFCASSQQGDNQPQHFGDGTRLSIL.

This rearrangement joins TRBV5-1 to TRBJ2-7; the match to TRBD1 covers 10 bases. With V trimmed by 4 bases and J by 4 bases, 5 bases remained unmatched. CDR1 SGHRS and CDR2 YFSETQ come from the germline V gene. The CDR3 sequence is 14 residues long. The CDR3 spells CASSRGTGAYEQYF. The CDR3 DNA sequence: TGCGCCAGCAGCCGCGGGACAGGGGCTTACGAGCAGTACTTC.

Worth noting for this clone: Other nucleotide sequences in the sample specify the same CDR3. The chain combines TRBV6-5 with TRBJ1-1; D may be TRBD1 (5 bases). CDR3 length: 14 residues. Germline V gene data show CDR1 as MNHEY and CDR2 as SVGAGI. V was trimmed by 4 bases and J by 5 bases, leaving 14 bases between them. CDR3 bases: TGTGCCAGCAGTTTGAGGGGCGGGGCTACTGAAGCTTTCTTT. This encodes CASSLRGGATEAFF.

V is TRBV18 and J is TRBJ2-2, with 8 bases lining up with TRBD1. CDR1 is KGHSH, CDR2 LQKENI, per germline. The CDR3 has 17 residues. V lost 8 bases, J lost 6 bases, and 17 bases stayed unmatched. The CDR3 DNA sequence: TGTGCCAGCACGAAATTGATGCGACAGGGGTTCGCCGGGGAGCTGTTTTTT. This sequence encodes CASTKLMRQGFAGELFF.

The gene calls are TRBV5-1 and TRBJ2-2; the match to TRBD2 covers 10 bases. Germline loops: CDR1 SGHRS, CDR2 YFSETQ. This CDR3 spans 16 amino acids. Trimming took 4 bases from V and 4 from J; bases not matched to a gene: 7. CDR3 residues: CASSPQLAGSTGELFF. The CDR3 region has the DNA TGCGCCAGCAGCCCCCAACTAGCGGGAAGCACCGGGGAGCTGTTTTTT.

V gene TRBV2 combines with J gene TRBJ2-2, with 8 bases identical to TRBD1. The CDR3 consists of 14 residues. The germline CDR1 and CDR2 sequences are SNHLY and FYNNEI. V shed 7 bases, J shed 4 bases, and the junction held 5 bases outside the gene matches. CDR3 sequence: CASKRQGSTGELFF. The CDR3 DNA follows: TGTGCCAGCAAAAGACAGGGGAGCACCGGGGAGCTGTTTTTT.

This chain links TRBV19 with TRBJ1-4, with D possibly TRBD1 on 6 matching bases. The CDR3 is 16 residues long. Trimming removed 5 bases from V and 5 bases from J, with 18 bases in between. Germline CDR1 reads LNHDA; CDR2 reads SQIVND (reference sequence). CDR3 residues: CASSYSTGQRNEKLFF. The CDR3 coding sequence is TGTGCCAGTAGTTATTCTACCGGACAGCGGAATGAAAAACTGTTTTTT.

This chain links TRBV4-3 with TRBJ2-7; tentative D call: TRBD1 (6 bases). Trimming left V 0 bases short and J 2 bases short, with 8 bases between. CDR3 length equals 14 residues. Germline V CDR1 and CDR2: LGHNA, YSLEER. CDR3 loop: CASSQDYRAYEQYF. As DNA, the CDR3 is TGCGCCAGCAGCCAAGATTACAGGGCCTACGAGCAGTACTTC.

This rearrangement joins TRBV7-2 to TRBJ2-7; unclear D gene. The germline V gene has CDR1 SGHTA and CDR2 FQGNSA. The CDR3 totals 12 residues. With 6 bases removed from V and 2 bases from J, the gap between germline ends came to 8 bases. In DNA form, the CDR3 reads TGTGCCAGCAGTTCTCAAGCCTACGAGCAGTACTTC. Residues: CASSSQAYEQYF.

The chain carries TRBV6-4 and TRBJ1-4; D not certain. CDR1 and CDR2 (germline): MRHNA, SNTAGT. V was clipped by 4 bases and J by 7 bases, with 4 bases between them. This CDR3 comprises 11 residues. CDR3 sequence: CASSAGEKLFF. As DNA, the CDR3 is TGTGCCAGCAGTGCCGGTGAAAAACTGTTTTTT.

The CDR3, as DNA: TGCGCCAGCAGGTGGGATGCGAACACCGGGGAGCTGTTTTTT. Residues: CASRWDANTGELFF. The rearrangement joins TRBV5-1 to TRBJ2-2, with D uncertain. Per germline, CDR1 SGHRS and CDR2 YFSETQ. V was shortened by 5 bases and J by 0 bases, with 8 bases between the two germline ends. The CDR3 loop spans 14 amino acids.

The chain employs TRBV28 and TRBJ1-2; D is perhaps TRBD1 (5 bases). Trimming took off 6 bases at V and 7 bases at J, with 15 bases between the two ends. Germline CDR1 reads MDHEN; CDR2 reads SYDVKM. The CDR3 totals 13 residues. DNA of the CDR3: TGTGCCAGCAGCGAGCTAGGGGTCCGTGGCTACACCTTC. Residues: CASSELGVRGYTF.

The V and J genes are TRBV7-2 and TRBJ1-4; possible D gene TRBD1, 6 bases. Germline V gives CDR1 SGHTA, CDR2 FQGNSA. Trimming shortened V by 2 bases and J by 8 bases, and 12 bases separated the two germline ends. The CDR3 contains 14 residues. CDR3: CASSLWGASEKLFF. The CDR3 DNA follows: TGTGCCAGCAGCTTATGGGGGGCCAGCGAAAAACTGTTTTTT.

The rearrangement joins TRBV4-1 to TRBJ2-6, with 8 positions matching TRBD2. Germline lookup yields CDR1 MGHRA and CDR2 YSYEKL. V shed 0 bases and J 2 bases; nucleotides not matched to a gene: 6. This CDR3 region has 18 residues. The CDR3 loop reads CASSQETGGFAGANVLTF. The DNA of the CDR3 is TGCGCCAGCAGCCAAGAAACGGGAGGGTTCGCTGGGGCCAACGTCCTGACTTTC.

V and J are TRBV27 and TRBJ1-5, with 7 bases identical to TRBD1. The germline CDR1 and CDR2 sequences are MNHEY and SMNVEV (reference sequence). V was clipped by 6 bases and J by 1 base; unmatched bases: 9. The CDR3 runs 16 residues. This CDR3 is CASRLEQGSSNQPQHF. The CDR3 coding sequence is TGTGCCAGCAGACTTGAACAGGGGAGCAGCAATCAGCCCCAGCATTTT.